This T cell receptor beta chain emerged from a study of blood T cells in healthy people across ages. V gave up 0 bases and J gave up 6 bases, with 9 bases separating them. The CDR3 runs to 15 residues. CDR1 and CDR2 from the germline V gene are LNHNV and YYDKDF (reference sequence). Primed by a sample-barcoded 5' primer and a J-beta primer mix, a second PCR proceeded for roughly 7 to 12 cycles. TCRdb re-derived calls from the 5' RACE reads in MiXCR, one entry per CDR3 protein. The data hold 650,000 to 700,000 distinct CDR3 sequences, with 32% observed a single time. This clonotype was obtained from an elderly woman in good health. The sample comprised blood. The rearrangement uses TRBV15 and TRBJ1-6; D is uncertain. CDR3 nucleotide sequence: TGTGCCACCAGCAGAGACAGGCTAACTAATTCACCCCTCCACTTT. Protein product: CATSRDRLTNSPLHF.